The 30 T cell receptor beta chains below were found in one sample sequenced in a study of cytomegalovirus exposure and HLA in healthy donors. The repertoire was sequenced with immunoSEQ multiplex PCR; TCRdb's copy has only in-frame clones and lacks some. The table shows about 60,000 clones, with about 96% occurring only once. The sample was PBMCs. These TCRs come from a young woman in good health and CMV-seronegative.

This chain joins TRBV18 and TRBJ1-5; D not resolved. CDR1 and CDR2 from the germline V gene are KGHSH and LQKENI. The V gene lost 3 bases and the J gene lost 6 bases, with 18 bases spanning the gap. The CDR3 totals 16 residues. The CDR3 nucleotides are TGTGCCAGCTCACCTTCCCAGGCCGGAGGAGGTCAGCCCCAGCATTTT. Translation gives CASSPSQAGGGQPQHF.

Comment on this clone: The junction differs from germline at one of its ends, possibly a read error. The CDR3 sequence: CGSSQDRGTEAFF. The DNA of the CDR3 is TGTGGCAGCAGCCAGGACAGGGGCACTGAAGCTTTCTTT. The V and J genes are TRBV7-6 and TRBJ1-1, with 9 bases fitting TRBD1. The CDR3 is 13 amino acids. CDR1 SGHVS and CDR2 FNYEAQ come from the germline V gene.

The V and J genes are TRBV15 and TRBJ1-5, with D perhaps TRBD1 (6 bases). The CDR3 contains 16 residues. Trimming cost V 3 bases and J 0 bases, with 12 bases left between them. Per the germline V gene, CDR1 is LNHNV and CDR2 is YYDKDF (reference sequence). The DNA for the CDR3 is TGTGCCACCAGCAGCGGACAGCATAATAGCAATCAGCCCCAGCATTTT. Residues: CATSSGQHNSNQPQHF.

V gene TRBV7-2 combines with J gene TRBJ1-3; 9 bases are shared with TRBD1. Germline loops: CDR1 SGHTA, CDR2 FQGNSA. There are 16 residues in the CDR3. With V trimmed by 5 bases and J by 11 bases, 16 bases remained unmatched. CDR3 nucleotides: TGTGCCAGCAGCACCAGATTGGGGACAGGGCTTGCGGCCATATATTTT. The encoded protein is CASSTRLGTGLAAIYF.

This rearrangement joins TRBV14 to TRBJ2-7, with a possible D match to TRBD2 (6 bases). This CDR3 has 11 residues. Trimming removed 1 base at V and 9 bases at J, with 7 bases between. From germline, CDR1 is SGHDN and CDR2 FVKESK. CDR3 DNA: TGTGCCAGCAGCCAAGTGGGAGGGCAGTACTTC. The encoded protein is CASSQVGGQYF.

The CDR3 DNA reads as TGTGCCAGCTCGCAAACCGCCTTTGGGGGAGGCACCGGGGAGCTGTTTTTT. Translated: CASSQTAFGGGTGELFF. The chain uses TRBV18 and TRBJ2-2; perhaps TRBD2 as D (6 bases). V lost 6 bases to trimming and J lost 4 bases, with 21 bases between them. This CDR3 contains 17 residues. Germline CDR1 and CDR2: KGHSH and LQKENI.

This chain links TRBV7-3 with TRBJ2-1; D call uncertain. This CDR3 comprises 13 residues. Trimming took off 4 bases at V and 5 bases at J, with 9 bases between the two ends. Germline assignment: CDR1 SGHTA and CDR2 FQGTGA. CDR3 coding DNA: TGTGCCAGCAGCTCCGGTCCGAACAATGAGCAGTTCTTC. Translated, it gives CASSSGPNNEQFF.

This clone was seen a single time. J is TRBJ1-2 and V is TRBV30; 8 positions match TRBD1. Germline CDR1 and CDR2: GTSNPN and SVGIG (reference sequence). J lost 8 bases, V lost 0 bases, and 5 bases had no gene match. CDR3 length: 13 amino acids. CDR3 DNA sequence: TGTGCCTGGAGTGTGGGCAGGGGGCTAGGCTACACCTTC. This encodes CAWSVGRGLGYTF.

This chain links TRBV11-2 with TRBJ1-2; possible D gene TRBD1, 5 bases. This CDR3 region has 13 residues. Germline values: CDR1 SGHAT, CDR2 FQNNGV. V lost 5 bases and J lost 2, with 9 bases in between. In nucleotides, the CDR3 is TGTGCCAGCAGCCCGGACACGAACTATGGCTACACCTTC. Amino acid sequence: CASSPDTNYGYTF.

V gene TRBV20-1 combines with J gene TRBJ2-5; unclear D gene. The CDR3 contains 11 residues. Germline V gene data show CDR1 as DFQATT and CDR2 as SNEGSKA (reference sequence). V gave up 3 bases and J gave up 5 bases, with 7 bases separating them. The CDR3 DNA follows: TGCAGTGCTAGTGGGCTTGAGACCCAGTACTTC. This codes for CSASGLETQYF.

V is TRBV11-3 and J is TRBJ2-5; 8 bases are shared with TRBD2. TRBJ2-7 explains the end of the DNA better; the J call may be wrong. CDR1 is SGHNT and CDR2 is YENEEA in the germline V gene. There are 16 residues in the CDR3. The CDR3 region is CASSLDGRGGSDEQYF. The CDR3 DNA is TGTGCCAGCAGCTTAGATGGTCGGGGGGGTTCGGACGAGCAGTACTTC.

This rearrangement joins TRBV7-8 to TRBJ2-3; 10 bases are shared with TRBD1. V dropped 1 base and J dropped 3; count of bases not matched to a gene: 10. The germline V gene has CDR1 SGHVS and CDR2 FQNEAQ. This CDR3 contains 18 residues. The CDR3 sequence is CASSLVPTGGLRTDTQYF. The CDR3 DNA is TGTGCCAGCAGCTTAGTCCCGACAGGGGGCCTCCGGACAGATACGCAGTATTTT.

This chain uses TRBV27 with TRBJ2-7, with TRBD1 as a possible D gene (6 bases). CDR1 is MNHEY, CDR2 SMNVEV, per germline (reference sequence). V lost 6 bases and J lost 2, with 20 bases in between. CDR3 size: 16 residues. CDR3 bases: TGTGCCAGCAGCCCAAGGGGGTCTGGGCCCACCTACGAGCAGTACTTC. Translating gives CASSPRGSGPTYEQYF.

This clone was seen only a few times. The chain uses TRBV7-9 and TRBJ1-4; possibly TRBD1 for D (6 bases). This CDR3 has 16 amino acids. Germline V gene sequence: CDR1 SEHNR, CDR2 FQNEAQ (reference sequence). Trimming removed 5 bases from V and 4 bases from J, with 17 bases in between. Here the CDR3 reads CASSPTGQRINEKLFF. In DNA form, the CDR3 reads TGTGCCAGCAGCCCCACAGGGCAGAGGATTAATGAAAAACTGTTTTTT. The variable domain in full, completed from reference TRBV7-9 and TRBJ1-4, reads DTGVSQNPRHKITKRGQNVTFRCDPISEHNRLYWYRQTLGQGPEFLTYFQNEAQLEKSRLLSDRFSAERPKGSFSTLEIQRTEQGDSAMYLCASSPTGQRINEKLFFGSGTQLSVL.

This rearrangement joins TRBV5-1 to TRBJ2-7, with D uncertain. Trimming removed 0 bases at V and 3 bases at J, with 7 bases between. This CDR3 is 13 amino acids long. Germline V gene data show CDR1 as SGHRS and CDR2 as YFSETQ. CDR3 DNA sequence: TGCGCCAGCAGCTTGGGTCTAGTCTACGAGCAGTACTTC. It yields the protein CASSLGLVYEQYF.

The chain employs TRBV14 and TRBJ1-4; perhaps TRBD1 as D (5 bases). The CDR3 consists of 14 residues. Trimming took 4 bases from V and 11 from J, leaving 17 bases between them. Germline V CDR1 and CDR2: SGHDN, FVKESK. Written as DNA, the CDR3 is TGTGCCAGCAGCCCCCTGGGGCAGGGCGAGAAACTGTTTTTT. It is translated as CASSPLGQGEKLFF.

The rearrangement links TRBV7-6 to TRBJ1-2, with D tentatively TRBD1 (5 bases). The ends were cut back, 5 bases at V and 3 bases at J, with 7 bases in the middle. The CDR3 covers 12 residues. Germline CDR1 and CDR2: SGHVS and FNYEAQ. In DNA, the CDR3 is TGTGCCAGCAGCCGACAGTACTATGGCTACACCTTC. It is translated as CASSRQYYGYTF.

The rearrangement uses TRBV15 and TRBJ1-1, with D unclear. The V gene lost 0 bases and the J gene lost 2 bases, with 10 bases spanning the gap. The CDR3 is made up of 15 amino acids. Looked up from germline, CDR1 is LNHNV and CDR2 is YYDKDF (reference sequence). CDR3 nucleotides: TGTGCCACCAGCAGAGATCGGAGAGGAAACACTGAAGCTTTCTTT. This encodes CATSRDRRGNTEAFF.

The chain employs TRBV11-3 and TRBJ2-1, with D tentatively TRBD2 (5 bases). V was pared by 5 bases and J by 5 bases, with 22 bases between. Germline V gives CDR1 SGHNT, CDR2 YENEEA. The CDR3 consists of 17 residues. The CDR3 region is CASSQRAALLEDNEQFF. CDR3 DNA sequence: TGTGCCAGCAGCCAGAGGGCCGCGCTGTTGGAGGACAATGAGCAGTTCTTC.

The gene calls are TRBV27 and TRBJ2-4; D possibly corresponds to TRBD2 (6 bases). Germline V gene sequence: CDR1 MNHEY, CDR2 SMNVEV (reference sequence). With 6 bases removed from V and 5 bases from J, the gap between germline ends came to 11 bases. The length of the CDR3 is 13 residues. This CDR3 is CASRRGGENIQYF. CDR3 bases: TGTGCCAGCAGGCGGGGAGGAGAAAACATTCAGTACTTC.

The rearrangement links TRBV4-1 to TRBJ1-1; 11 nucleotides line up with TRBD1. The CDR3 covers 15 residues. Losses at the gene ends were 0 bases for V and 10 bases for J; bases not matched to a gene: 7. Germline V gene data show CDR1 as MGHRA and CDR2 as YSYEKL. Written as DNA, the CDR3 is TGCGCCAGCAGCCAAGAGGGGGCCGGGACAGGGGGAGCTTTCTTT. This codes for CASSQEGAGTGGAFF.

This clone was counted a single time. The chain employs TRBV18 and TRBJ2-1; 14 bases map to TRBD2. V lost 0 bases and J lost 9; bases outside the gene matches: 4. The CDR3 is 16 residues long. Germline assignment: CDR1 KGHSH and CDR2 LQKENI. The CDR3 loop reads CASSPPAGTSGGEQFF. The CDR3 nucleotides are TGTGCCAGCTCACCACCGGCGGGGACTAGCGGGGGTGAGCAGTTCTTC.

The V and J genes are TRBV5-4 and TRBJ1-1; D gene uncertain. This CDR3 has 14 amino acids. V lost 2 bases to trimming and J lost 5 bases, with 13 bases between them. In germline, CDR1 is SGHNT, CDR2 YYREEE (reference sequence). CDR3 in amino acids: CASSFLGEGTEAFF. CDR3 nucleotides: TGTGCCAGCAGCTTCCTAGGCGAGGGAACTGAAGCTTTCTTT.

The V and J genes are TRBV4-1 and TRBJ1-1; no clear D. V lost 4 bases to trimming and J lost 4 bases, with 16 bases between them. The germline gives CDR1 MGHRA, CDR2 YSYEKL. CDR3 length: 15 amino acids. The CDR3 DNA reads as TGCGCCAGCAGCCCCCAATTGGGTTCGGGCACTGAAGCTTTCTTT. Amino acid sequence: CASSPQLGSGTEAFF.

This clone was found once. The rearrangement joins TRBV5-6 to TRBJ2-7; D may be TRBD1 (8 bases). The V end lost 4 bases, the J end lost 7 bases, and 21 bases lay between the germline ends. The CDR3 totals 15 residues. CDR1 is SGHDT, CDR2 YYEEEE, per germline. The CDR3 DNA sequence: TGTGCCAGCAGCCCCGGGGGGCAGGGGGCGGGTGAGCAGTACTTC. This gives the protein CASSPGGQGAGEQYF.

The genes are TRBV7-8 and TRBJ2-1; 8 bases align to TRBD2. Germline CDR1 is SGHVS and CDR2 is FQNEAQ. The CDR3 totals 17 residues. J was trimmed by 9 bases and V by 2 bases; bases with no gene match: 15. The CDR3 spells CASSLRPGGGGEGEQFF. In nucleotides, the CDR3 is TGTGCCAGCAGCTTACGTCCGGGAGGGGGAGGAGAGGGTGAGCAGTTCTTC.

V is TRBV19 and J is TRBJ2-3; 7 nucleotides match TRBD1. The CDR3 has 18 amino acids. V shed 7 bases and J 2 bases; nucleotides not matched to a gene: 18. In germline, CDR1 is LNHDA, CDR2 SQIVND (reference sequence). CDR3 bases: TGTGCCAGTAAACCGTCTTGGGGACAGAGATTCCTCACAGATACGCAGTATTTT. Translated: CASKPSWGQRFLTDTQYF.

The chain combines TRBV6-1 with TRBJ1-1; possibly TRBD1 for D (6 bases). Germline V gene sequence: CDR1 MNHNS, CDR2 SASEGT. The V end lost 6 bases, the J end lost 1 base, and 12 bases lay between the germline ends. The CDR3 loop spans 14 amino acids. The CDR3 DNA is TGTGCCAGCAGCTCACAGGGCCCGAACACTGAAGCTTTCTTT. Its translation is CASSSQGPNTEAFF.

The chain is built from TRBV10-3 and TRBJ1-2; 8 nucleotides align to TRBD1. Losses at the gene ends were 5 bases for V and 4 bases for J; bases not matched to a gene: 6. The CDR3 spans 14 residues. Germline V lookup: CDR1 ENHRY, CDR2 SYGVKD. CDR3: CAISSTGEGYGYTF. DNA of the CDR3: TGTGCCATCAGTTCGACAGGGGAGGGCTATGGCTACACCTTC.

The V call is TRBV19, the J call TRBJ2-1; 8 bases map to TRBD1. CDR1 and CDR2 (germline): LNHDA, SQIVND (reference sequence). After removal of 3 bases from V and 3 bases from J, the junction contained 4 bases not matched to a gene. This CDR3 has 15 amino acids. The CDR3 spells CASSISTGDYNEQFF. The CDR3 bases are TGTGCCAGTAGTATCTCGACAGGGGACTACAATGAGCAGTTCTTC.